Listed here are 21 T cell receptor beta chains from one sample, sequenced in a study of blood T cell repertoires in COVID-19. Assay used: immunoSEQ multiplex PCR; TCRdb lists only in-frame clones, some missing. Of over 200,000 clones in the sample, around 90% were seen once. Sequenced input: PBMCs or T cells enriched from blood (not recorded which). Source of these receptors: a woman between 25 and 40 years old who had been exposed to COVID-19.

This chain connects TRBV19 to TRBJ2-5; 13 positions agree with TRBD2. The junction had 3 bases not matched to a gene; V was cut back by 3 bases and J by 5 bases. Germline V gene lookup returns CDR1 LNHDA and CDR2 SQIVND (reference sequence). The CDR3 contains 15 residues. The CDR3 nucleotides read TGTGCCAGTAGTATGACTAGCGGGAGGATGGAGACCCAGTACTTC. Translation gives CASSMTSGRMETQYF.

The chain carries TRBV11-2 and TRBJ1-1; 8 bases agree with TRBD1. Germline CDR1 SGHAT, CDR2 FQNNGV. The CDR3 consists of 15 residues. The junction had 5 bases not matched to a gene; V was cut back by 2 bases and J by 3 bases. CDR3 nucleotides: TGTGCCAGCAGCTTACAGGGGGCAAGATACACTGAAGCTTTCTTT. As protein: CASSLQGARYTEAFF.

The chain combines TRBV5-1 with TRBJ1-3; the D gene is possibly TRBD1 (6 bases). Trimming cost V 0 bases and J 4 bases, with 14 bases left between them. Germline V gives CDR1 SGHRS, CDR2 YFSETQ. The length of the CDR3 is 16 residues. CDR3 amino acids: CASSLETTGSGNTIYF. CDR3 coding DNA: TGCGCCAGCAGCTTGGAAACTACAGGGTCCGGAAACACCATATATTTT. The entire variable domain, with the rest obtained from reference TRBV5-1 and TRBJ1-3, is as follows: KAGVTQTPRYLIKTRGQQVTLSCSPISGHRSVSWYQQTPGQGLQFLFEYFSETQRNKGNFPGRFSGRQFSNSRSEMNVSTLELGDSALYLCASSLETTGSGNTIYFGEGSWLTVV.

The gene calls are TRBV9 and TRBJ1-2; D gene unclear. In germline, CDR1 is SGDLS, CDR2 YYNGEE. The CDR3 runs 13 residues. V was cut by 4 bases and J by 7 bases, with 14 bases left in between. The CDR3 spells CASSPTEVGGYTF. The CDR3 nucleotides are TGTGCCAGCAGCCCGACCGAGGTGGGTGGCTACACCTTC.

The rearrangement uses TRBV6-2 or TRBV6-3 and TRBJ1-4; 11 bases map to TRBD1. Germline CDR1 and CDR2: MNHEY and SVGEGT. V gave up 6 bases and J gave up 8 bases; unmatched junction bases: 11. CDR3 length equals 16 residues. The CDR3 loop reads CASSSDRDRGAEKLFF. As DNA, the CDR3 is TGTGCCAGCAGCTCCGACCGGGACAGGGGGGCCGAAAAACTGTTTTTT.

This clone was picked up a small number of times. V is TRBV5-8 and J is TRBJ1-2; TRBD1 is a possible D gene (6 bases). The CDR3 runs 15 residues. The V gene's germline CDR1 is SGHTS and CDR2 YDEGEE. Trimming left V 3 bases short and J 0 bases short, with 12 bases between. The CDR3 sequence is CASSYRDIPNYGYTF. In DNA, the CDR3 is TGTGCCAGCAGCTACCGGGACATCCCTAACTATGGCTACACCTTC.

The chain employs TRBV23-1 and TRBJ2-2; TRBD2 might be the D (6 bases). TRBV23-1 is placed among ORFs of uncertain function. V lost 0 bases and J lost 1, with 24 bases in between. This CDR3 region has 21 residues. The CDR3 DNA reads TGCGCCAGCAGTCAATCTGAGGGGAAGACTAGACCGAAGTGGAACACCGGGGAGCTGTTTTTT. It translates to CASSQSEGKTRPKWNTGELFF.

This chain joins TRBV29-1 and TRBJ2-7, with 10 bases matching TRBD1. Trimming took 5 bases from V and 2 from J; bases not matched to a gene: 12. This CDR3 is 16 amino acids long. Looked up from germline, CDR1 is SQVTM and CDR2 is ANQGSEA. In nucleotides, the CDR3 is TGCAGCGTTCGTATGAGGGGCGGACAGGGGGCCTACGAGCAGTACTTC. Its protein is CSVRMRGGQGAYEQYF.

The rearrangement uses TRBV2 and TRBJ2-5; the D gene is possibly TRBD2 (7 bases). The CDR3 contains 14 residues. Germline lookup yields CDR1 SNHLY and CDR2 FYNNEI. V was pared by 4 bases and J by 3 bases, with 12 bases between. The CDR3 loop reads CASSGRGAKETQYF. The CDR3 DNA is TGTGCCAGCAGTGGCCGGGGGGCCAAAGAGACCCAGTACTTC.

The chain links TRBV9 to TRBJ2-2, with TRBD2 matching over 8 bases. This CDR3 contains 14 residues. Germline CDR1 and CDR2: SGDLS and YYNGEE. Germline trimming cut 7 bases from V and 5 bases from J; bases unmatched to any gene: 7. CDR3 in amino acids: CASSGGRETGELFF. CDR3 in DNA: TGTGCCAGCTCGGGAGGGCGTGAGACCGGGGAGCTGTTTTTT.

This chain uses TRBV9 with TRBJ2-1; tentative D call: TRBD2 (6 bases). There are 15 residues in the CDR3. CDR1 and CDR2 (germline): SGDLS, YYNGEE. V was clipped by 0 bases and J by 4 bases, with 11 bases between them. The CDR3 protein is CASSVVGGVYNEQFF. In nucleotides, the CDR3 is TGTGCCAGCAGCGTAGTGGGCGGGGTTTACAATGAGCAGTTCTTC.

The chain uses TRBV6-5 and TRBJ1-1, with D tentatively TRBD1 (6 bases). CDR1 and CDR2 from the germline V gene are MNHEY and SVGAGI. Trimming took off 8 bases at V and 11 bases at J, with 18 bases between the two ends. The CDR3 has 12 amino acids. Here the CDR3 reads CASELGASRAFF. CDR3 nucleotides: TGTGCCAGCGAGTTGGGGGCCTCCCGGGCTTTCTTT.

The chain has TRBV19 and TRBJ1-5, with 12 bases identical to TRBD1. From germline, CDR1 is LNHDA and CDR2 SQIVND (reference sequence). V shed 5 bases and J 1 base; nucleotides not matched to a gene: 6. The CDR3 totals 17 residues. Written as DNA, the CDR3 is TGTGCCAGTAGTTTCGGGGACAGGGGGCCCAGCAATCAGCCCCAGCATTTT. Protein product: CASSFGDRGPSNQPQHF. Full variable domain (remainder filled in from reference TRBV19 and TRBJ1-5): DGGITQSPKYLFRKEGQNVTLSCEQNLNHDAMYWYRQDPGQGLRLIYYSQIVNDFQKGDIAEGYSVSREKKESFPLTVTSAQKNPTAFYLCASSFGDRGPSNQPQHFGDGTRLSIL.

The V gene is TRBV13, the J gene TRBJ2-7; a weak D match, TRBD2 (6 bases). Trimming cost V 1 base and J 3 bases, with 16 bases left between them. The CDR3 spans 16 residues. CDR1 is PRHDT, CDR2 FYEKMQ, per germline (reference sequence). The CDR3 coding sequence is TGTGCCAGCAGCTTAGCGGTCAGGGACTTGGGCTACGAGCAGTACTTC. Translated, it gives CASSLAVRDLGYEQYF.

This rearrangement joins TRBV4-1 to TRBJ2-5; 7 bases agree with TRBD1. Trimming cost V 4 bases and J 0 bases; bases outside gene matches: 5. CDR3 length: 15 amino acids. Germline V lookup: CDR1 MGHRA, CDR2 YSYEKL. As DNA, the CDR3 is TGCGCCAGCAGCCGTCGAGGGACAGACCAAGAGACCCAGTACTTC. This encodes CASSRRGTDQETQYF.

The V call is TRBV20-1, the J call TRBJ1-5; D is possibly TRBD1 (6 bases). Germline values: CDR1 DFQATT, CDR2 SNEGSKA (reference sequence). The CDR3 totals 15 residues. Trimming removed 3 bases at V and 2 bases at J, with 14 bases between. This chain's CDR3 is CSASEWGQGNQPQHF. CDR3 sequence (DNA): TGCAGTGCTAGTGAGTGGGGGCAGGGCAATCAGCCCCAGCATTTT.

V is TRBV29-1 and J is TRBJ2-1, with 7 bases matching TRBD2. Per germline, CDR1 SQVTM and CDR2 ANQGSEA. The CDR3 extends over 13 amino acids. V shed 3 bases and J 4 bases; nucleotides not matched to a gene: 3. DNA of the CDR3: TGCAGCGTTGATAGCGGGCCGTACAATGAGCAGTTCTTC. Translated: CSVDSGPYNEQFF.

The chain has TRBV18 and TRBJ1-1; the D gene is possibly TRBD1 (5 bases). The CDR3 extends over 14 amino acids. Germline loops: CDR1 KGHSH, CDR2 LQKENI. V lost 3 bases and J 1 base, leaving 9 bases between the germline ends. CDR3 DNA: TGTGCCAGCTCACCCTCAGGGAAGAACACTGAAGCTTTCTTT. This sequence encodes CASSPSGKNTEAFF.

Remarks on this clone: Other DNA sequences in the same sample also yield this CDR3. The chain is built from TRBV5-1 and TRBJ2-7, with 10 nucleotides matching TRBD1. The CDR3 spans 14 residues. V dropped 2 bases and J dropped 5; count of bases not matched to a gene: 4. In germline, CDR1 is SGHRS, CDR2 YFSETQ. The CDR3 region is CASSFRDRGNEQYF. The CDR3 DNA reads as TGCGCCAGCAGCTTCCGGGACAGGGGAAACGAGCAGTACTTC.

The CDR3 loop reads CASSLRGQSGNSPLHF. In DNA form, the CDR3 reads TGTGCCAGCAGCTTAAGGGGGCAGAGTGGGAATTCACCCCTCCACTTT. This rearrangement joins TRBV7-9 to TRBJ1-6, with 7 bases identical to TRBD1. CDR1 SEHNR and CDR2 FQNEAQ come from the germline V gene (reference sequence). The CDR3 is made up of 16 amino acids. J gave up 7 bases and V 2 bases, and 8 bases lay outside the gene matches. The whole variable domain, filled in from reference TRBV7-9 and TRBJ1-6, reads DTGVSQNPRHKITKRGQNVTFRCDPISEHNRLYWYRQTLGQGPEFLTYFQNEAQLEKSRLLSDRFSAERPKGSFSTLEIQRTEQGDSAMYLCASSLRGQSGNSPLHFGNGTRLTVT.

The rearrangement uses TRBV7-2 and TRBJ1-2; TRBD1 is a possible D gene (6 bases). Trimming shortened V by 4 bases and J by 8 bases, and 14 bases separated the two germline ends. Germline-derived CDR1 and CDR2 are SGHTA and FQGNSA. There are 13 residues in the CDR3. CDR3 residues: CASSSGTFSGYTF. CDR3 coding DNA: TGTGCCAGCAGCTCCGGGACATTTAGCGGCTACACCTTC.